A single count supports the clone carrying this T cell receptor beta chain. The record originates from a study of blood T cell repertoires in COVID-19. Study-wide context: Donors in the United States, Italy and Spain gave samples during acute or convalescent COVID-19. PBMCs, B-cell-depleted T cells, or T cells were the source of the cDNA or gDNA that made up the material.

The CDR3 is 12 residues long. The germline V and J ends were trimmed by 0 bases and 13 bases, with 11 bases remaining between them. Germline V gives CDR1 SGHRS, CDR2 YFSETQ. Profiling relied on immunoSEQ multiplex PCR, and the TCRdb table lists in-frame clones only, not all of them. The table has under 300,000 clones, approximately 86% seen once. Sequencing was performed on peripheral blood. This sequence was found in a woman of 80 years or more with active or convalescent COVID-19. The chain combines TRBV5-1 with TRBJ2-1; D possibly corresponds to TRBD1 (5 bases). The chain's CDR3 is CASSLDGREQFF. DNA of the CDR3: TGCGCCAGCAGCTTGGATGGCAGGGAACAGTTCTTC.